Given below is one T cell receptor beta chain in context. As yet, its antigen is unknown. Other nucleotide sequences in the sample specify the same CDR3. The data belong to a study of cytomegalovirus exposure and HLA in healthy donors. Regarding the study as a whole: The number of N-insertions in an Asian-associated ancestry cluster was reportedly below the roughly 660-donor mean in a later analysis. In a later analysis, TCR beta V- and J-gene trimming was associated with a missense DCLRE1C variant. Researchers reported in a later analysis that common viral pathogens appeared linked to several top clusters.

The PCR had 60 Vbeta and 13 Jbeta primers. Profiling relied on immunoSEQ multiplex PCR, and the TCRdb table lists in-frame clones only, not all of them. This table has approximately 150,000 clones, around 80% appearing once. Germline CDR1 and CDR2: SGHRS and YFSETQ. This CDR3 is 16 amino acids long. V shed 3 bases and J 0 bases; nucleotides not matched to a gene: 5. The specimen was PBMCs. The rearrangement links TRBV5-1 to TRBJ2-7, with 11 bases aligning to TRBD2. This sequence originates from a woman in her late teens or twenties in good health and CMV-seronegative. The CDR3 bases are TGCGCCAGCAGCTCGGGCACTAGCGGGAGCTCCTACGAGCAGTACTTC. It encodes CASSSGTSGSSYEQYF.